The 18 T cell receptor beta chains presented below share a single source sample, sequenced in a study of blood T cells in healthy people across ages. Then a second PCR, running about 7 to 11 cycles, was carried out with a sample-barcoded 5' primer and a J-beta primer mix. Via MiXCR, TCRdb re-called the 5' RACE reads, giving one row per CDR3 protein. The sample yields hundreds of thousands of distinct CDR3 sequences, under 45% seen once. The sequencing sample was made of blood. The receptors come from a man in his sixties in good health.

A word on this clonotype: This may stem from a read error, because a much larger clone lies one nucleotide away. This chain links TRBV20-1 with TRBJ2-2; D is undetermined. Trimming took 3 bases from V and 4 from J, leaving 12 bases between them. Germline lookup yields CDR1 DFQATT and CDR2 SNEGSKA (reference sequence). The CDR3 contains 14 residues. In nucleotides, the CDR3 is TGCAGTGCTAGTACGCCACAGAGCACCGGGGAGCTGTTTTTT. This gives the protein CSASTPQSTGELFF.

A few counts support this clonotype. V usage is TRBV20-1 and J usage is TRBJ1-6; D gene unclear. The CDR3 covers 16 residues. Trimming cost V 0 bases and J 3 bases, with 12 bases left between them. Germline assignment: CDR1 DFQATT and CDR2 SNEGSKA (reference sequence). DNA of the CDR3: TGCAGTGCTAGAGATGAAGCCAGGTTCTATAATTCACCCCTCCACTTT. Translated: CSARDEARFYNSPLHF.

This clonotype was counted between two and nine times. This sequence joins TRBV10-3 and TRBJ2-7; no definite D call. Germline CDR1 reads ENHRY; CDR2 reads SYGVKD. This CDR3 region has 12 residues. V was trimmed by 3 bases and J by 7 bases, leaving 10 bases between them. DNA of the CDR3: TGTGCCATCAGTGATGGGGTGGGTGAGCAGTACTTC. This codes for CAISDGVGEQYF.

This clonotype has more than one count but fewer than ten. The chain combines TRBV15 with TRBJ2-3, with a weak D call TRBD1 (5 bases). V gave up 5 bases and J gave up 3 bases, with 15 bases separating them. The CDR3 has 15 residues. Germline V gene sequence: CDR1 LNHNV, CDR2 YYDKDF (reference sequence). The CDR3, as DNA: TGTGCCACCAGCCCAGGGTGGGTTGGGACAGATACGCAGTATTTT. Translated, it gives CATSPGWVGTDTQYF.

This chain links TRBV5-1 with TRBJ2-7, with 9 bases that match TRBD1. After removal of 5 bases from V and 2 bases from J, the junction contained 5 bases not matched to a gene. Germline V gives CDR1 SGHRS, CDR2 YFSETQ. The CDR3 totals 14 residues. The CDR3 loop is CASRPRDRAYEQYF. The CDR3 nucleotides read TGCGCCAGCAGGCCCCGGGACAGGGCCTACGAGCAGTACTTC.

This clonotype was detected only a few times. V is TRBV12-3 or TRBV12-4 and J is TRBJ2-1, with D possibly being TRBD1 (6 bases). The CDR3 runs 14 residues. The V end was cut by 6 bases, the J end by 10 bases, with 19 bases between. The DNA of the CDR3 is TGTGCCAGCAGCCCGCAAGGACAGAGGATGGAGCAGTTCTTC. This sequence encodes CASSPQGQRMEQFF.

This clonotype was counted once. V usage is TRBV7-9 and J usage is TRBJ2-1; the D is unclear. V was pared by 3 bases and J by 8 bases, with 8 bases between. The CDR3 sequence is 12 residues long. Germline CDR1 and CDR2: SEHNR and FQNEAQ (reference sequence). In DNA form, the CDR3 reads TGTGCCAGCAGCTTTACACAGCATGAGCAGTTCTTC. Protein product: CASSFTQHEQFF.

This chain joins TRBV11-2 and TRBJ2-4; the D call may be TRBD1 or TRBD2 (5 bases each). V was cut by 1 base and J by 1 base, with 8 bases left in between. This CDR3 has 15 amino acids. The germline gives CDR1 SGHAT, CDR2 FQNNGV. The CDR3 nucleotides are TGTGCCAGCAGCTTAGTCGGGGCGGCCAAAAACATTCAGTACTTC. The encoded protein is CASSLVGAAKNIQYF.

A few counts support this clonotype. Written as DNA, the CDR3 is TGTGCCAGCAGTTACTCTGGTCAGGGGAGCGAAAAACTGTTTTTT. It is translated as CASSYSGQGSEKLFF. The chain is built from TRBV6-5 and TRBJ1-4, with D perhaps matching TRBD1 (6 bases). Trimming removed 0 bases from V and 8 bases from J, with 13 bases in between. This CDR3 has 15 residues. CDR1 is MNHEY and CDR2 is SVGAGI in the germline V gene.

This clonotype showed up many times. Written as DNA, the CDR3 is TGTGCCAGCAGCTCAGAATTCTCTGGGGCCAACGTCCTGACTTTC. Translation: CASSSEFSGANVLTF. V gene TRBV7-9 combines with J gene TRBJ2-6, with unresolved D. Germline CDR1 reads SEHNR; CDR2 reads FQNEAQ (reference sequence). V was trimmed by 4 bases and J by 0 bases, leaving 7 bases between them. The CDR3 is 15 residues long. Filled out from reference TRBV7-9 and TRBJ2-6, the complete variable domain reads DTGVSQNPRHKITKRGQNVTFRCDPISEHNRLYWYRQTLGQGPEFLTYFQNEAQLEKSRLLSDRFSAERPKGSFSTLEIQRTEQGDSAMYLCASSSEFSGANVLTFGAGSRLTVL.

V usage is TRBV6-5 and J usage is TRBJ2-5; the D call may be TRBD1 or TRBD2 (6 bases each). From germline, CDR1 is MNHEY and CDR2 SVGAGI. The V end was cut by 6 bases, the J end by 7 bases, with 18 bases between. The CDR3 loop spans 14 amino acids. CDR3 coding DNA: TGTGCCAGCAGCCCAACCGGGGGCCGGGGGACCCAGTACTTC. It specifies CASSPTGGRGTQYF.

This clonotype was seen a few times. The chain carries TRBV12-3 or TRBV12-4 and TRBJ2-2; 7 bases line up with TRBD2. With 4 bases clipped from V and 5 bases from J, the junction kept 1 base outside the gene matches. The length of the CDR3 is 13 residues. CDR3 amino acids: CASSWGGTGELFF. CDR3 bases: TGTGCCAGCAGTTGGGGGGGAACCGGGGAGCTGTTTTTT.

V and J are TRBV6-5 and TRBJ2-2; 9 positions agree with TRBD1. The length of the CDR3 is 16 residues. V trimming: 2 bases; J trimming: 6 bases; junction bases outside the gene matches: 7. Germline lookup yields CDR1 MNHEY and CDR2 SVGAGI. CDR3 protein: CASSYTTGGRAGELFF. The CDR3, as DNA: TGTGCCAGCAGTTACACTACAGGGGGCAGGGCCGGGGAGCTGTTTTTT.

V and J are TRBV29-1 and TRBJ2-1; 7 nucleotides line up with TRBD2. CDR1 is SQVTM and CDR2 is ANQGSEA in the germline V gene. V lost 4 bases and J lost 2; bases outside the gene matches: 5. This CDR3 is 14 amino acids long. The DNA of the CDR3 is TGCAGCGTTGTCAGGAGCGGGGCCTACAATGAGCAGTTCTTC. This translates into CSVVRSGAYNEQFF.

The genes are TRBV5-1 and TRBJ2-7; unclear D gene. Looked up from germline, CDR1 is SGHRS and CDR2 is YFSETQ. Trimming removed 4 bases from V and 1 base from J, with 9 bases in between. The CDR3 covers 13 residues. CDR3 DNA: TGCGCCAGCAGCGTGTGGATGTCCTACGAGCAGTACTTC. This sequence encodes CASSVWMSYEQYF.

CDR3 nucleotides: TGTGCCAGCAACACCGAGACAGGGGTACGGAATGAGCAGTTCTTC. Translation gives CASNTETGVRNEQFF. The chain is built from TRBV28 and TRBJ2-1; TRBD1 agrees at 8 bases. Trimming removed 7 bases from V and 7 bases from J; junction bases left unmatched: 12. The CDR3 contains 15 residues. The germline V gene has CDR1 MDHEN and CDR2 SYDVKM.

The V gene is TRBV6-2 or TRBV6-3, the J gene TRBJ1-2; D unclear. The CDR3 totals 12 residues. Per germline, CDR1 MNHEY and CDR2 SVGEGT. V lost 5 bases and J 6 bases, leaving 10 bases between the germline ends. CDR3 nucleotides: TGTGCCAGCAGTCCCGTCCGAAATGGCTACACCTTC. Its translation: CASSPVRNGYTF.

The chain uses TRBV27 and TRBJ2-5; D is possibly TRBD1 (5 bases). The J call may be faulty, since TRBJ2-7 better matches the DNA end. Germline V gene data show CDR1 as MNHEY and CDR2 as SMNVEV (reference sequence). This CDR3 has 15 amino acids. CDR3 in amino acids: CASSLSMAGPNEQYF. CDR3 DNA: TGTGCCAGCAGTTTATCGATGGCAGGGCCCAACGAGCAGTACTTC.